Below are 29 T cell receptor beta chains sequenced from a single sample in a study of shared clonotypes between healthy human individuals. The data were produced by immunoSEQ multiplex PCR, yet TCRdb's version contains in-frame clones alone and is incomplete. This table holds hundreds of thousands of clones, 85% to 95% found once. It was CD45RO-negative cells, positively selected for CCR7, that made up naive CD8 cells, with terminally differentiated effector memory CD45RA+ cells excluded. The specimen sequenced was naive CD8+ T cells sorted from blood. The source of these receptors is a woman aged 25 to 45 in good health.

This chain links TRBV7-9 with TRBJ1-4; 9 bases line up with TRBD1. V shed 5 bases, J shed 7 bases, and the junction held 8 bases outside the gene matches. From germline, CDR1 is SEHNR and CDR2 FQNEAQ (reference sequence). The CDR3 is made up of 15 amino acids. CDR3 sequence: CASSPSGTGSEKLFF. The CDR3 DNA reads TGTGCCAGCAGCCCCTCCGGGACAGGGAGTGAAAAACTGTTTTTT.

The chain has TRBV9 and TRBJ2-3; 11 nucleotides align to TRBD1. Looked up from germline, CDR1 is SGDLS and CDR2 is YYNGEE. The junction had 6 bases not matched to a gene; V was cut back by 4 bases and J by 5 bases. CDR3 length: 15 amino acids. CDR3 sequence (DNA): TGTGCCAGCAGCTCGGACAGGGGGCTTAGAGATACGCAGTATTTT. It translates to CASSSDRGLRDTQYF. Drawing the rest from reference TRBV9 and TRBJ2-3, the complete variable domain is DSGVTQTPKHLITATGQRVTLRCSPRSGDLSVYWYQQSLDQGLQFLIQYYNGEERAKGNILERFSAQQFPDLHSELNLSSLELGDSALYFCASSSDRGLRDTQYFGPGTRLTVL.

The rearrangement links TRBV7-3 to TRBJ2-7, with 14 bases aligning to TRBD2. Germline lookup yields CDR1 SGHTA and CDR2 FQGTGA. This CDR3 has 18 amino acids. V shed 4 bases and J 0 bases; nucleotides not matched to a gene: 8. The CDR3 region is CASSYGLAGGPSSYEQYF. The DNA for the CDR3 is TGTGCCAGCAGCTACGGACTAGCGGGAGGACCGAGCTCCTACGAGCAGTACTTC.

The rearrangement joins TRBV6-5 to TRBJ2-7, with 9 bases that match TRBD2. The germline gives CDR1 MNHEY, CDR2 SVGAGI. The V segment lost 4 bases and the J segment 2 bases; nucleotides outside the gene matches: 3. CDR3 length equals 14 residues. The CDR3 sequence is CASSWREGTYEQYF. CDR3 nucleotide sequence: TGTGCCAGCAGTTGGCGGGAGGGAACCTACGAGCAGTACTTC.

J is TRBJ2-7 and V is TRBV19, with D unclear. Per the germline V gene, CDR1 is LNHDA and CDR2 is SQIVND (reference sequence). The CDR3 loop spans 14 amino acids. Trimming cost V 3 bases and J 2 bases, with 11 bases left between them. As DNA, the CDR3 is TGTGCCAGTAGTATTAGAGGCAGAACCTACGAGCAGTACTTC. Translation gives CASSIRGRTYEQYF.

The V gene is TRBV11-2, the J gene TRBJ1-4; a possible D gene is TRBD1 (6 bases). V lost 1 base and J lost 8, with 11 bases in between. This CDR3 is built from 14 residues. Per the germline V gene, CDR1 is SGHAT and CDR2 is FQNNGV. DNA of the CDR3: TGTGCCAGCAGCTTAGTGATCGGACAGGAAAAACTGTTTTTT. Translation gives CASSLVIGQEKLFF.

The chain uses TRBV19 and TRBJ2-5; 9 bases fit TRBD1. The last part of the DNA fits TRBJ2-7 better; the J call may be wrong. Germline-derived CDR1 and CDR2 are LNHDA and SQIVND (reference sequence). CDR3 length: 15 residues. The CDR3 sequence: CASSKPGTGIYEQYF. In DNA, the CDR3 is TGTGCCAGTAGTAAACCCGGGACAGGGATCTACGAGCAGTACTTC.

This rearrangement joins TRBV27 to TRBJ2-3; TRBD1 is a possible D gene (5 bases). The CDR3 loop spans 16 amino acids. Between the trimmed V and J ends, which lost 6 bases and 0 bases, there was a span of 16 bases. Germline lookup yields CDR1 MNHEY and CDR2 SMNVEV (reference sequence). Here the CDR3 reads CASRDRRTFSTDTQYF. As DNA, the CDR3 is TGTGCCAGCAGGGACCGGCGGACATTTAGCACAGATACGCAGTATTTT.

The V call is TRBV5-1, the J call TRBJ2-5; D uncertain. The CDR3 has 13 residues. Trimming took 2 bases from V and 5 from J, leaving 10 bases between them. Germline V gives CDR1 SGHRS, CDR2 YFSETQ. The CDR3 reads CASSFIMHETQYF. For the CDR3, the DNA is TGCGCCAGCAGCTTCATCATGCATGAGACCCAGTACTTC.

The J gene is TRBJ1-2, the V gene TRBV4-1; D might be TRBD1 (6 bases). The V gene lost 4 bases and the J gene lost 8 bases, with 20 bases spanning the gap. This CDR3 has 15 residues. The germline CDR1 and CDR2 sequences are MGHRA and YSYEKL. Written as DNA, the CDR3 is TGCGCCAGCAGCCCGCCGGGACATCCAAACAGGGGCTACACCTTC. Translating gives CASSPPGHPNRGYTF.

The V and J genes are TRBV4-1 and TRBJ2-7; D call uncertain. There are 13 residues in the CDR3. CDR1 is MGHRA, CDR2 YSYEKL, per germline. V lost 4 bases to trimming and J lost 4 bases, with 11 bases between them. CDR3 region: CASSPPGLYEQYF. The CDR3 DNA sequence: TGCGCCAGCAGCCCCCCGGGCCTTTACGAGCAGTACTTC.

This chain links TRBV13 with TRBJ2-7, with D possibly being TRBD1 or TRBD2 (6 bases each). V lost 3 bases and J 7 bases, leaving 13 bases between the germline ends. CDR3 length: 13 residues. CDR1 and CDR2 from the germline V gene are PRHDT and FYEKMQ (reference sequence). Here the CDR3 reads CASSFPGAREQYF. The CDR3 DNA is TGTGCCAGCAGCTTCCCGGGGGCGCGGGAGCAGTACTTC. The full variable domain, its missing parts supplied by reference TRBV13 and TRBJ2-7, is AAGVIQSPRHLIKEKRETATLKCYPIPRHDTVYWYQQGPGQDPQFLISFYEKMQSDKGSIPDRFSAQQFSDYHSELNMSSLELGDSALYFCASSFPGAREQYFGPGTRLTVT.

The chain joins TRBV30 to TRBJ1-1, with D hard to call. CDR3 size: 12 residues. The germline gives CDR1 GTSNPN, CDR2 SVGIG (reference sequence). V lost 1 base to trimming and J lost 8 bases, with 11 bases between them. Written as DNA, the CDR3 is TGTGCCTGGAGTGGGGTAAGGGTGGAAGCTTTCTTT. Translation gives CAWSGVRVEAFF.

This clone was counted a single time. CDR3 in amino acids: CASSIPGAPLHF. The CDR3 region has the DNA TGTGCCAGCAGCATCCCGGGGGCACCCCTCCACTTT. The chain has TRBV7-9 and TRBJ1-6, with D perhaps matching TRBD1 (5 bases). Germline assignment: CDR1 SEHNR and CDR2 FQNEAQ (reference sequence). The CDR3 sequence is 12 residues long. Trimming stripped 5 bases from V and 11 bases from J, with 10 bases between.

The J gene is TRBJ1-2, the V gene TRBV5-8, with TRBD1 matching 8 bases. This CDR3 comprises 14 residues. Germline V gives CDR1 SGHTS, CDR2 YDEGEE. V was pared by 3 bases and J by 7 bases, with 8 bases of the junction left unmatched. The CDR3, as DNA: TGTGCCAGCAGCTCCCGGACAGGGCAAGTTGGCTACACCTTC. Translating it yields CASSSRTGQVGYTF.

This clone was observed once. This chain joins TRBV7-9 and TRBJ2-7; maybe TRBD2 (5 bases). The V gene lost 0 bases and the J gene lost 9 bases, with 9 bases spanning the gap. This CDR3 comprises 12 residues. Germline V gives CDR1 SEHNR, CDR2 FQNEAQ (reference sequence). CDR3 bases: TGTGCCAGCAGCTTAGCCCATGAGGGGCAGTACTTC. Its translation is CASSLAHEGQYF.

The chain carries TRBV2 and TRBJ2-3; no clear D. The length of the CDR3 is 12 residues. Between the trimmed V and J ends, which lost 1 base and 4 bases, there was a span of 3 bases. Germline CDR1 SNHLY, CDR2 FYNNEI. The CDR3 coding sequence is TGTGCCAGCAGTGAAGGCCCAGATACGCAGTATTTT. Translating it yields CASSEGPDTQYF. Full variable domain (missing parts from reference TRBV2 and TRBJ2-3): EPEVTQTPSHQVTQMGQEVILRCVPISNHLYFYWYRQILGQKVEFLVSFYNNEISEKSEIFDDQFSVERPDGSNFTLKIRSTKLEDSAMYFCASSEGPDTQYFGPGTRLTVL.

V is TRBV28 and J is TRBJ2-1, with TRBD1 identical over 7 bases. The CDR3 has 16 residues. Trimming removed 7 bases from V and 10 bases from J; junction bases left unmatched: 19. Germline V gene lookup returns CDR1 MDHEN and CDR2 SYDVKM. The CDR3 reads CASTTLDRVRDGEQFF. The CDR3 DNA is TGTGCCAGCACCACCCTCGACAGGGTAAGGGATGGGGAGCAGTTCTTC.

The chain combines TRBV7-9 with TRBJ1-5, with TRBD1 as a possible D gene (5 bases). The V gene's germline CDR1 is SEHNR and CDR2 FQNEAQ (reference sequence). The V end lost 1 base, the J end lost 2 bases, and 15 bases lay between the germline ends. The CDR3 runs to 17 residues. CDR3 protein: CASSLEQGIKGNQPQHF. The CDR3 coding sequence is TGTGCCAGCAGCTTAGAGCAGGGCATTAAGGGCAATCAGCCCCAGCATTTT.

The rearrangement uses TRBV6-5 and TRBJ2-7, with D perhaps TRBD1 or TRBD2 (5 bases each). Germline V gene sequence: CDR1 MNHEY, CDR2 SVGAGI. The CDR3 has 14 residues. Trimming cost V 2 bases and J 0 bases, with 8 bases left between them. CDR3 region: CASSYRGDSYEQYF. The CDR3, as DNA: TGTGCCAGCAGTTACCGAGGGGACTCCTACGAGCAGTACTTC.

This clone was seen just once. This chain uses TRBV27 with TRBJ2-7, with a weak D call TRBD2 (5 bases). CDR3 length: 15 residues. Germline CDR1 is MNHEY and CDR2 is SMNVEV (reference sequence). V lost 6 bases and J lost 3, with 18 bases in between. The CDR3 reads CASSPRSGELYEQYF. As DNA, the CDR3 is TGTGCCAGCAGCCCACGATCCGGGGAACTCTACGAGCAGTACTTC.

The gene calls are TRBV15 and TRBJ2-2; tentative D call: TRBD2 (5 bases). Germline V CDR1 and CDR2: LNHNV, YYDKDF (reference sequence). Trimming took 2 bases from V and 5 from J, leaving 15 bases between them. CDR3 size: 16 residues. DNA of the CDR3: TGTGCCACCAGCAGACCCTATCTAGCTAATACCGGGGAGCTGTTTTTT. Translation gives CATSRPYLANTGELFF.

This chain connects TRBV19 to TRBJ2-7; D possibly corresponds to TRBD1 (6 bases). Per the germline V gene, CDR1 is LNHDA and CDR2 is SQIVND (reference sequence). The V end was cut by 9 bases, the J end by 0 bases, with 15 bases between. The CDR3 loop spans 14 amino acids. The CDR3, as DNA: TGTGCCAGCCAGGACAGACTTAGCTCCTACGAGCAGTACTTC. This codes for CASQDRLSSYEQYF.

The genes are TRBV10-2 and TRBJ2-3, with no clear D. From germline, CDR1 is WSHSY and CDR2 SAAADI. CDR3 size: 14 residues. With 5 bases removed from V and 0 bases from J, the gap between germline ends came to 9 bases. CDR3 nucleotide sequence: TGCGCCAGCAGTTACCTTACTAGCACAGATACGCAGTATTTT. This gives the protein CASSYLTSTDTQYF.

This clone was counted once. The chain has TRBV2 and TRBJ2-5, with no clear D. The CDR3 loop spans 14 amino acids. CDR1 is SNHLY, CDR2 FYNNEI, per germline. V was cut by 0 bases and J by 7 bases, with 12 bases left in between. In nucleotides, the CDR3 is TGTGCCAGCAGTGAAGCGAACAGACCAGGGACCCAGTACTTC. It is translated as CASSEANRPGTQYF.

V gene TRBV19 combines with J gene TRBJ1-5; no clear D. V lost 1 base and J 0 bases, leaving 10 bases between the germline ends. Germline-derived CDR1 and CDR2 are LNHDA and SQIVND (reference sequence). The CDR3 is 16 amino acids. The CDR3: CASSIAEQYSNQPQHF. The CDR3 nucleotides read TGTGCCAGTAGTATAGCGGAGCAGTATAGCAATCAGCCCCAGCATTTT.

The CDR3 is CASSITGGRDIQYF. DNA of the CDR3: TGTGCCAGTAGTATAACTGGGGGTAGAGACATTCAGTACTTC. The chain recombines TRBV19 with TRBJ2-4; D may correspond to TRBD1 or TRBD2 (5 bases each). V was shortened by 2 bases and J by 8 bases, with 13 bases between the two germline ends. In germline, CDR1 is LNHDA, CDR2 SQIVND (reference sequence). The CDR3 consists of 14 residues.

This clone has a handful of counts. Other DNA sequences in the sample encode the same CDR3. The J gene is TRBJ2-1, the V gene TRBV5-4; D is undetermined. CDR1 and CDR2 (germline): SGHNT, YYREEE (reference sequence). The V end lost 4 bases, the J end lost 5 bases, and 4 bases lay between the germline ends. This CDR3 has 11 amino acids. The CDR3 bases are TGTGCCAGCAGCACGGACAATGAGCAGTTCTTC. Its translation: CASSTDNEQFF.

This rearrangement joins TRBV27 to TRBJ2-7; D possibly corresponds to TRBD2 (6 bases). V was shortened by 5 bases and J by 1 base, with 12 bases between the two germline ends. Germline V gives CDR1 MNHEY, CDR2 SMNVEV (reference sequence). The CDR3 sequence is 14 residues long. The DNA of the CDR3 is TGTGCCAGCAGTAACCGGGGGAAGTCCTACGAGCAGTACTTC. As protein: CASSNRGKSYEQYF.